One sample yielded the 11 T cell receptor beta chains listed below, sequenced in a study of vaccination and CD4 T cells after COVID-19. Cultured CD4+ T cells had their DNA profiled by the Oncomine TCR Beta short-read assay. TCRdb re-called the PCR reads through MiXCR, storing one row per CDR3 protein. The sample lists 8,000 or so distinct CDR3 sequences, around 21% occurring once. These receptors' antigens are unknown. Described treatment: approximately nine-day PBMC culture with coronavirus spike peptide pools or control peptides (ViraFEST assay). The material sequenced was CD4+ T cells from blood, cultured in vitro, taken after SARS-CoV-2 vaccination. The receptors here all came from a human donor who had recovered from COVID-19.

This clonotype was observed a handful of times. The chain combines TRBV28 with TRBJ1-1; D might be TRBD1 (6 bases). There are 13 residues in the CDR3. Trimming shortened V by 4 bases and J by 3 bases, and 9 bases separated the two germline ends. Germline V gene data show CDR1 as MDHEN and CDR2 as SYDVKM. The CDR3 nucleotides read TGTGCCAGCAGTTCGGGGGCATACACTGAAGCTTTCTTT. This encodes CASSSGAYTEAFF.

Within the sample, this clonotype is medium-sized. The J gene is TRBJ1-5, the V gene TRBV6-1, with D hard to call. V lost 5 bases and J lost 0, with 8 bases in between. Germline loops: CDR1 MNHNS, CDR2 SASEGT. The CDR3 contains 14 residues. The CDR3 region is CASSISHSNQPQHF. The DNA for the CDR3 is TGTGCCAGCAGTATTTCACATAGCAATCAGCCCCAGCATTTT.

A few counts support this clonotype. The chain joins TRBV7-9 to TRBJ2-2, with 9 bases aligning to TRBD1. CDR1 is SEHNR, CDR2 FQNEAQ, per germline (reference sequence). The CDR3 loop spans 13 amino acids. The J segment lost 7 bases and the V segment lost 5 bases, leaving 2 bases of the junction unmatched. The CDR3 DNA sequence: TGTGCCAGCAGCCGGGACAGGGACGGGGAGCTGTTTTTT. As protein: CASSRDRDGELFF.

CDR3 sequence: CASRPQGRPGNTIYF. In DNA, the CDR3 is TGTGCCAGCAGACCCCAGGGGCGGCCTGGAAACACCATATATTTT. The J gene is TRBJ1-3, the V gene TRBV6-1; D perhaps matches TRBD1 (6 bases). The CDR3 loop spans 15 amino acids. V was cut by 6 bases and J by 2 bases, with 14 bases left in between. Germline V CDR1 and CDR2: MNHNS, SASEGT.

The sample holds a few counts of this clonotype. The chain uses TRBV11-2 and TRBJ2-7; a possible D gene is TRBD1 (6 bases). This CDR3 spans 15 amino acids. V was cut by 7 bases and J by 3 bases, with 19 bases left in between. Germline loops: CDR1 SGHAT, CDR2 FQNNGV. CDR3 residues: CASNRDRSSSYEQYF. The CDR3 region has the DNA TGTGCCAGCAACAGGGATCGGTCTAGCAGCTACGAGCAGTACTTC.

The sample holds a few counts of this clonotype. This chain links TRBV7-2 with TRBJ2-4; no firm D call. There are 16 residues in the CDR3. Germline V gene sequence: CDR1 SGHTA, CDR2 FQGNSA. Trimming left V 5 bases short and J 1 base short, with 15 bases between. The CDR3 loop is CASSGVVWAAKNIQYF. CDR3 DNA: TGTGCCAGCAGCGGTGTGGTTTGGGCCGCCAAAAACATTCAGTACTTC.

This clonotype is termed medium-sized. V and J are TRBV6-5 and TRBJ1-2; TRBD1 might be the D (5 bases). The CDR3 is 12 amino acids. Germline loops: CDR1 MNHEY, CDR2 SVGAGI. Deletions cut 4 bases from V and 6 bases from J, with 9 bases between. CDR3 residues: CASSSQGHGYTF. The CDR3 bases are TGTGCCAGCAGTTCCCAGGGCCATGGCTACACCTTC.

The chain couples TRBV5-4 to TRBJ1-1; tentatively, D is TRBD1 (5 bases). This CDR3 has 17 residues. The germline gives CDR1 SGHNT, CDR2 YYREEE (reference sequence). Trimming pared 2 bases from V and 7 bases from J, leaving 24 bases between. The CDR3 DNA reads as TGTGCCAGCAGCTTTACTGCGGACCCTAGACAGAAGTTTGAAGCTTTCTTT. This translates into CASSFTADPRQKFEAFF. Combining the CDR3 with reference TRBV5-4 and TRBJ1-1 gives the whole variable domain ETGVTQSPTHLIKTRGQQVTLRCSSQSGHNTVSWYQQALGQGPQFIFQYYREEENGRGNFPPRFSGLQFPNYSSELNVNALELDDSALYLCASSFTADPRQKFEAFFGQGTRLTVV.

This clonotype is deemed large. This chain connects TRBV24-1 to TRBJ2-3; weak D call: TRBD1 (5 bases). In germline, CDR1 is KGHDR, CDR2 SFDVKD. CDR3 length: 15 amino acids. V was cut by 4 bases and J by 0 bases, with 10 bases left in between. CDR3 bases: TGTGCCACCAGTGACCTTAGGGGTAGCACAGATACGCAGTATTTT. As protein: CATSDLRGSTDTQYF.

This clonotype was seen only a few times. The chain couples TRBV4-3 to TRBJ1-1; D is undetermined. CDR1 LGHNA and CDR2 YSLEER come from the germline V gene. The CDR3 has 13 residues. The V gene lost 8 bases and the J gene lost 1 base, with 11 bases spanning the gap. This CDR3 is CASSQSPNTEAFF. Here the CDR3 DNA reads TGCGCCAGCTCGCAGAGCCCGAACACTGAAGCTTTCTTT.

This clonotype occurred a few times. This chain connects TRBV20-1 to TRBJ1-3; 8 nucleotides agree with TRBD1. Germline assignment: CDR1 DFQATT and CDR2 SNEGSKA (reference sequence). This CDR3 has 14 residues. The V segment lost 4 bases and the J segment 2 bases; nucleotides outside the gene matches: 4. The CDR3 DNA reads as TGCAGTGCTATGGACAGGGTCGCTGGAAACACCATATATTTT. This gives the protein CSAMDRVAGNTIYF.